Reported below is one T cell receptor beta chain. Antigen specificity is unknown. The data derive from a study of T cells in Graves' hyperthyroidism and ophthalmopathy. Study-wide points: Patients with ophthalmopathy were separated from those with stable hyperthyroidism by a 13 V-J model. Also found in blood were most expanded thyroid clonotypes above 0.001.

The CDR3 contains 16 residues. CDR1 and CDR2 (germline): SNHLY, FYNNEI. With 4 bases clipped from V and 2 bases from J, the junction kept 8 bases outside the gene matches. Clinical symptoms, serum thyroxine and TRAb, thyroid ultrasound and orbital computed tomography were used for the diagnoses. From RNA transcripts, TCR beta CDR3 regions were amplified. HTBI primers were the set used in a first-round RT-PCR of the TCR CDR3. MiXCR, run by TCRdb on the multiplex PCR reads, gives a single entry per CDR3 protein. Counted here are around 660,000 distinct CDR3 sequences, about 45% occurring once; the ten biggest clones make up less than 8.5%.

Sequenced input: peripheral blood or thyroid tissue (not recorded which). V and J are TRBV2 and TRBJ1-2, with 9 bases identical to TRBD1. The clonotype comes from an adult man with Graves' disease, either hyperthyroidism or ophthalmopathy (not recorded which). For the CDR3, the DNA is TGTGCCAGCAGTGCCGGCGTCGGGACAGGGAACTATGGCTACACCTTC. Amino acids: CASSAGVGTGNYGYTF.